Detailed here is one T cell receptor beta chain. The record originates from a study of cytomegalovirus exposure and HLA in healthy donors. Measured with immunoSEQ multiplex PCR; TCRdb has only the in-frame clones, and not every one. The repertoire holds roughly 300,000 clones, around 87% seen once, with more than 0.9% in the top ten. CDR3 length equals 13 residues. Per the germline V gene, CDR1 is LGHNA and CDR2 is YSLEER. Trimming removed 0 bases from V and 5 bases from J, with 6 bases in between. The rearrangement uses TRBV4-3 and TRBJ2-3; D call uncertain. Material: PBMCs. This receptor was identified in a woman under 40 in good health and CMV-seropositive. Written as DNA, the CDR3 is TGCGCCAGCAGCCAAGATCAAGGAGATACGCAGTATTTT. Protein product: CASSQDQGDTQYF.